This TCR beta chain was obtained from a study of T cell repertoires in cytomegalovirus infection. In the study overall: Indications of both CMV infection and matching HLA type were provided by public TCR beta signatures. Regarding the study as a whole: There were carriers of CMV plus the relevant HLA, and cumulative public TCR beta family frequency identified them. HLA-C-restricted CMV clonotypes gave the most frequent clonotype in two of eight donors.

Points on this clonotype: Antigen unknown.

Via MiXCR, TCRdb re-called the reads, giving one row per CDR3 protein. The data hold more than 85,000 distinct CDR3 sequences, with about 22% observed a single time. The CDR3 loop spans 18 amino acids. Looked up from germline, CDR1 is LGHNA and CDR2 is YSLEER. Trimming took off 0 bases at V and 2 bases at J, with 18 bases between the two ends. This TCR was sampled from a human donor in good health (CMV status not recorded). Some clones in this sample may be carry-over from other donors' samples. Specimen: CD8+ T cells from PBMCs. The genes are TRBV4-3 and TRBJ2-3; the D gene is possibly TRBD1 (5 bases). Written as DNA, the CDR3 is TGCGCCAGCAGCCAAGAAAGTCCCCCACAGGTAGCCACAGATACGCAGTATTTT. It specifies CASSQESPPQVATDTQYF.